The clone carrying this TCR beta chain has a count of ten or more. CDR3 length: 17 amino acids. The germline V and J ends were trimmed by 0 bases and 5 bases, with 16 bases remaining between them. In germline, CDR1 is MNHEY, CDR2 SVGAGI. TCRdb processed the 5' RACE reads anew with MiXCR; each CDR3 protein has one entry. The top ten clones hold 17% of a sample with 300,000 to 350,000 distinct CDR3 sequences, 8.1% of them seen once. This sample stems from a study of T cells after yellow fever vaccination. This rearrangement joins TRBV6-5 to TRBJ1-4; no clear D. The origin of this receptor is a man aged 18 to 29 who received the YFV17D yellow fever vaccine. Material: PBMCs, obtained about 41 days after the first yellow fever vaccination. The CDR3 region is CASSYSKIPGSNEKLFF. The CDR3 region has the DNA TGTGCCAGCAGTTACTCGAAAATTCCTGGGTCGAATGAAAAACTGTTTTTT.